The 7 T cell receptor beta chains below come from one sample, sequenced in a study of shared clonotypes between healthy human individuals. Profiled with immunoSEQ multiplex PCR; TCRdb holds only in-frame clones, not every one. The top ten hold approximately 1.5% of the sample, which has about a million clones, more than 75% seen once. The sample was memory CD4+ T cells sorted from blood. Subset described: CD45RA-negative fraction. These TCRs come from a man between 18 and 29 years old in good health.

The CDR3 DNA is TGCGCCAGCAGCCAAGACCTTCAGGGGGGCGAGCAGTACTTC. This codes for CASSQDLQGGEQYF. The rearrangement links TRBV4-1 to TRBJ2-7; tentatively, D is TRBD1 (7 bases). Trimming stripped 0 bases from V and 6 bases from J, with 12 bases between. CDR1 MGHRA and CDR2 YSYEKL come from the germline V gene. This CDR3 is built from 14 residues.

The V gene is TRBV6-5, the J gene TRBJ1-2, with 7 bases that match TRBD1. The CDR3 consists of 14 residues. In germline, CDR1 is MNHEY, CDR2 SVGAGI. Losses at the gene ends were 5 bases for V and 3 bases for J; bases not matched to a gene: 6. CDR3: CASSRAGGDYGYTF. The CDR3 coding sequence is TGTGCCAGCAGTCGGGCAGGGGGGGACTATGGCTACACCTTC.

The chain links TRBV19 to TRBJ2-3; the match to TRBD2 covers 13 bases. Per the germline V gene, CDR1 is LNHDA and CDR2 is SQIVND (reference sequence). The CDR3 consists of 20 residues. V shed 8 bases and J 2 bases; nucleotides not matched to a gene: 19. The DNA of the CDR3 is TGTGCCAGTGCCCCCGTCGGAGGACTAGCGGGAGACATTCACACAGATACGCAGTATTTT. It codes for CASAPVGGLAGDIHTDTQYF.

The chain links TRBV10-2 to TRBJ2-2; 8 bases fit TRBD1. CDR1 is WSHSY, CDR2 SAAADI, per germline. This CDR3 has 13 amino acids. The trim removed 6 bases at V and 6 bases at J, leaving 3 bases unmatched. The CDR3 region has the DNA TGCGCCAGCAGAGCACAGGGGGCCGGGGAGCTGTTTTTT. It translates to CASRAQGAGELFF.

The gene calls are TRBV5-1 and TRBJ1-1, with D possibly TRBD1 on 6 matching bases. The V gene lost 2 bases and the J gene lost 1 base, with 9 bases spanning the gap. CDR3 length: 14 amino acids. The germline gives CDR1 SGHRS, CDR2 YFSETQ. CDR3 coding DNA: TGCGCCAGCAGCTTCACGGGACAGAACACTGAAGCTTTCTTT. Amino acid sequence: CASSFTGQNTEAFF.

This clone was detected only a few times. This chain connects TRBV12-5 to TRBJ2-2; D is unresolved. V was trimmed by 0 bases and J by 4 bases, leaving 6 bases between them. CDR1 and CDR2 (germline): LGHNT, FRNRAP. CDR3 length: 14 amino acids. This chain's CDR3 is CASGLVGFTGELFF. The CDR3 nucleotides are TGTGCTAGTGGTTTGGTAGGCTTCACCGGGGAGCTGTTTTTT.

The chain has TRBV19 and TRBJ1-1, with 7 bases identical to TRBD1. This CDR3 is built from 15 residues. Looked up from germline, CDR1 is LNHDA and CDR2 is SQIVND (reference sequence). The J segment lost 5 bases and the V segment lost 3 bases, leaving 9 bases of the junction unmatched. In DNA, the CDR3 is TGTGCCAGTAGTATGGGGGAGAGGGGGCGGACTGAAGCTTTCTTT. It codes for CASSMGERGRTEAFF.